The 3 T cell receptor beta chains in this list originate from one sample, sequenced in a study of CD8+CD57+ T cells in acquired aplastic anemia. In patients chosen for sequencing, flow cytometry had shown CD8+CD57+ cell expansion. The use of genomic DNA as template underpinned the TCR beta VDJ and CDR3 profiling. TCRdb re-derived calls from the reads in MiXCR, one entry per CDR3 protein. The table records 250,000 to 350,000 distinct CDR3 sequences, roughly 53% of them present only once. The sequenced sample was sorted CD4+, CD8+, or CD8+CD57+ T cells (not recorded which) from PBMCs. Receptors were obtained from a human donor with aplastic anemia.

This clonotype occurred many times. The rearrangement joins TRBV7-9 to TRBJ2-3; D is undetermined. Germline lookup yields CDR1 SEHNR and CDR2 FQNEAQ (reference sequence). This CDR3 spans 10 amino acids. Trimming took off 3 bases at V and 6 bases at J, with 1 base between the two ends. CDR3 DNA: TGTGCCAGCAGCTTTGATACGCAGTATTTT. Protein: CASSFDTQYF.

J is TRBJ2-2 and V is TRBV3-1; 10 nucleotides line up with TRBD2. Unmatched junction bases numbered 13, after V lost 7 bases and J lost 8 bases. Germline CDR1 reads LGHDT; CDR2 reads YNNKEL (reference sequence). The CDR3 runs 16 residues. The CDR3 reads CASTPTGLAGEGELFF. The CDR3 DNA follows: TGTGCCAGCACCCCGACCGGTCTAGCGGGAGAAGGGGAGCTGTTTTTT.

V and J are TRBV6-5 and TRBJ2-7, with D uncertain. V was cut by 2 bases and J by 3 bases, with 8 bases left in between. CDR1 is MNHEY, CDR2 SVGAGI, per germline. The CDR3 covers 13 residues. The CDR3 here is CASSYLDRYEQYF. The CDR3 region has the DNA TGTGCCAGCAGTTACCTCGACCGCTACGAGCAGTACTTC.